Listed below are T cell receptor beta chains from one sample, sequenced in a study of cytomegalovirus exposure and HLA in healthy donors. Method: immunoSEQ multiplex PCR; TCRdb's copy keeps in-frame clones and lacks some. The data hold about 130,000 clones, with roughly 74% observed a single time. The sample comprised PBMCs. The receptors shown here come from a male donor in good health and CMV-seronegative. The CDR3 runs from the conserved cysteine through the conserved F or W. The order of the fields is V gene, J gene, clone size, D gene, CDR3 DNA, CDR3 protein. A D gene is named only where the DNA matches it firmly. Clone size is not always given. Where it is, it says once, few, many or a class for expanded clones.

>TRBV7-6|TRBJ2-7|once|TRBD2
TGTGCCAGCAGCACCTCCGGGACTAGACCCTACGAGCAGTACTTC
CASSTSGTRPYEQYF
>TRBV4-3|TRBJ2-1|NA|NA
TGCGCCAGCAGCCAAGGGCCCTACAATGAGCAGTTCTTC
CASSQGPYNEQFF
>TRBV10-2|TRBJ2-2|few|TRBD2
TGCGCCAGCAGTGAGGTAGCGGGAGGGAACGGGGAGCTGTTTTTT
CASSEVAGGNGELFF
>TRBV4-3|TRBJ2-5|NA|TRBD2
TGCGCCAGCAGCCAAGATATGGCGGGAGTGGGGGAGACCCAGTACTTC
CASSQDMAGVGETQYF
>TRBV7-2|TRBJ2-7|NA|TRBD1
TGTGCCAGCAGCGTACAGGGGGCGCGAGGGGAGCAGTACTTC
CASSVQGARGEQYF
>TRBV5-5|TRBJ2-7|NA|NA
TGTGCCAGCAGCTTTTCAGGTTTCGACGAGCAGTACTTC
CASSFSGFDEQYF
>TRBV6-5|TRBJ2-7|NA|TRBD2
TGTGCCAGCGGCCCGGGACTAGCGGGAGTTGACGAGCAGTACTTC
CASGPGLAGVDEQYF
>TRBV10-3|TRBJ2-3|NA|NA
TGTGCCATTAGCGCCCGAAGCACAGATACGCAGTATTTT
CAISARSTDTQYF
>TRBV11-2|TRBJ2-1|NA|TRBD2
TGTGCCAGCAGCTTAGATAGGTGGCTAGCGGGAGAAGGCGCCTACAATGAGCAGTTCTTC
CASSLDRWLAGEGAYNEQFF
>TRBV4-3|TRBJ2-1|once|NA
TGCGCCAGCAGCCTAGCCTTAATGTACGCCAATGAGCAGTTCTTC
CASSLALMYANEQFF
>TRBV28|TRBJ1-2|NA|NA
TGTGCCAGCAGTTTGTCGGGACAAGGCCATACTAACTATGGCTACACCTTC
CASSLSGQGHTNYGYTF
>TRBV27|TRBJ2-7|NA|NA
TGTGCCAGCAGTTTAGGCAGGACGGGGTACGAGCAGTACTTC
CASSLGRTGYEQYF
>TRBV7-9|TRBJ2-3|NA|NA
TGTGCCAGCAGCTTCGACAGGTCCACAGATACGCAGTATTTT
CASSFDRSTDTQYF
>TRBV4-3|TRBJ2-1|NA|NA
TGCGCCAGCAGCCAAGATTGGAGTCAACGGGGGGAGCAGTTCTTC
CASSQDWSQRGEQFF
>TRBV5-8|TRBJ2-7|NA|NA
TGTGCCAGCAGCTGGCAGGGTACCCACGAGCAGTACTTC
CASSWQGTHEQYF
>TRBV5-1|TRBJ2-7|once|TRBD1
TGCGCCAGCAGCTCCCGGGGACAGGGGGCGTACGAGCAGTACTTC
CASSSRGQGAYEQYF
>TRBV6-6|TRBJ2-5|NA|NA
TGTGCCAGCAGGGACGCGGGGAATCGAGAGACCCAGTACTTC
CASRDAGNRETQYF
>TRBV5-1|TRBJ2-1|NA|TRBD2
TGCGCCAGCAGCGCCGACTTGACTAGCGGGGGATACAATGAGCAGTTCTTC
CASSADLTSGGYNEQFF
>TRBV7-7|TRBJ2-1|NA|NA
TGTGCTAGCAGCCCCGGCCCGAGGGGGTCGCCCTACAATGAGCAGTTCTTC
CASSPGPRGSPYNEQFF
>TRBV7-2|TRBJ1-1|once|NA
TGTGCCAGCAGCATCCCTCGGGGGATGAACACTGAAGCTTTCTTT
CASSIPRGMNTEAFF
>TRBV5-4|TRBJ2-4|few|NA
TGTGCCAGCAGCTTGGGGATTGGTCCTAGACTAGCCAAAAACATTCAGTACTTC
CASSLGIGPRLAKNIQYF
>TRBV6-5|TRBJ2-2|NA|TRBD2
TGTGCCAGCAGTTTTCGGACTAGCGGCAACACCGGGGAGCTGTTTTTT
CASSFRTSGNTGELFF
>TRBV11-2|TRBJ2-7|NA|TRBD2
TGTGCCAGCAGCTTAGGGCTGGGGGGGTTCTACGAGCAGTACTTC
CASSLGLGGFYEQYF